This section outlines one TCR beta chain sequence together with its context. This table comes from immunoSEQ multiplex PCR, and its TCRdb copy is limited to in-frame clones, with some not included. The sample records a few hundred thousand clones, approximately 83% being singletons. CDR3 length equals 11 residues. Germline-derived CDR1 and CDR2 are SEHNR and FQNEAQ (reference sequence). The V and J ends lost 5 bases and 9 bases respectively, with 8 bases between them. This specimen comes from a study of blood T cell repertoires in COVID-19. The chain couples TRBV7-9 to TRBJ2-1; a possible D gene is TRBD1 (5 bases). Sequenced input: PBMCs or T cells enriched from blood (not recorded which). The sequence was obtained from a woman aged 25 to 39 who had recovered from COVID-19. The CDR3 region is CASSRGVEQFF. Written as DNA, the CDR3 is TGTGCCAGCAGCAGGGGCGTTGAGCAGTTCTTC.